This entry lists 18 T cell receptor beta chains sequenced from one sample in a study of cytomegalovirus exposure and HLA in healthy donors. The PCR used 60 Vbeta and 13 Jbeta primers. Only in-frame clones appear in the TCRdb table, and some are missing; sequencing was by immunoSEQ multiplex PCR. The table gives roughly 78,000 clones; the top ten clones make up about 0.83% of it. The sequenced sample consisted of PBMCs. The source is a boy younger than 18 in good health and CMV-seronegative.

The chain couples TRBV18 to TRBJ2-7; tentative D call: TRBD2 (6 bases). CDR3 length: 13 amino acids. V lost 2 bases and J lost 2, with 7 bases in between. Germline assignment: CDR1 KGHSH and CDR2 LQKENI. CDR3 residues: CASSPASAYEQYF. For the CDR3, the DNA is TGTGCCAGCTCACCAGCTAGCGCCTACGAGCAGTACTTC.

Concerning this clone itself: In the same sample, other DNA sequences code for this CDR3. The J gene is TRBJ1-6, the V gene TRBV5-4, with TRBD1 as a possible D gene (6 bases). The CDR3 contains 16 residues. Trimming cost V 4 bases and J 8 bases, with 19 bases left between them. In germline, CDR1 is SGHNT, CDR2 YYREEE (reference sequence). This chain's CDR3 is CASSLRWGQGDSPLHF. The DNA for the CDR3 is TGTGCCAGCAGCCTTCGATGGGGGCAAGGCGATTCACCCCTCCACTTT.

The chain couples TRBV4-1 to TRBJ1-4; 7 nucleotides agree with TRBD1. The J segment lost 6 bases and the V segment lost 3 bases, leaving 16 bases of the junction unmatched. CDR1 is MGHRA and CDR2 is YSYEKL in the germline V gene. This CDR3 spans 18 amino acids. The CDR3 loop reads CASSHESRDRNRYEKLFF. CDR3 nucleotides: TGCGCCAGCAGCCACGAGTCCCGGGACAGAAACCGATATGAAAAACTGTTTTTT.

The rearrangement joins TRBV29-1 to TRBJ2-7, with 7 bases fitting TRBD2. The J segment lost 4 bases and the V segment lost 8 bases, leaving 8 bases of the junction unmatched. CDR1 and CDR2 (germline): SQVTM, ANQGSEA. The CDR3 totals 12 residues. Here the CDR3 DNA reads TGCAGCCCTACCGGACTAGATTACGAGCAGTACTTC. It specifies CSPTGLDYEQYF.

This chain links TRBV27 with TRBJ1-2, with 7 bases that match TRBD1. J lost 0 bases, V lost 4 bases, and 2 bases had no gene match. The V gene's germline CDR1 is MNHEY and CDR2 SMNVEV (reference sequence). The CDR3 length is 14 residues. CDR3 region: CASSSTGANYGYTF. The DNA for the CDR3 is TGTGCCAGCAGTTCCACAGGGGCTAACTATGGCTACACCTTC.

The CDR3 region is CAWRMSGRTQYF. CDR3 in DNA: TGTGCCTGGAGAATGAGCGGCCGAACCCAGTACTTC. The chain employs TRBV30 and TRBJ2-5, with D possibly matching TRBD2 (5 bases). The germline CDR1 and CDR2 sequences are GTSNPN and SVGIG (reference sequence). The CDR3 extends over 12 amino acids. Trimming removed 3 bases from V and 8 bases from J, with 13 bases in between.

The chain carries TRBV7-9 and TRBJ2-7; tentative D call: TRBD1 (6 bases). Germline V CDR1 and CDR2: SEHNR, FQNEAQ (reference sequence). The ends were cut back, 4 bases at V and 7 bases at J, with 11 bases in the middle. The CDR3 sequence is 12 residues long. This CDR3 is CASSYLRGEQYF. CDR3 in DNA: TGTGCCAGCAGCTACCTCAGGGGTGAGCAGTACTTC.

The chain joins TRBV2 to TRBJ1-5; no reliable D call. Per germline, CDR1 SNHLY and CDR2 FYNNEI. Trimming removed 2 bases at V and 3 bases at J, with 8 bases between. The CDR3 extends over 14 amino acids. Here the CDR3 DNA reads TGTGCCAGCAGTGAAATAGCAGACAATCAGCCCCAGCATTTT. The encoded protein is CASSEIADNQPQHF.

The CDR3 DNA reads TGTGCCAGCTCACCACCGTCACTGGTAGGCAATCAGCCCCAGCATTTT. Protein sequence: CASSPPSLVGNQPQHF. The chain has TRBV18 and TRBJ1-5; no firm D call. The ends were cut back, 0 bases at V and 2 bases at J, with 11 bases in the middle. Looked up from germline, CDR1 is KGHSH and CDR2 is LQKENI. CDR3 size: 16 residues.

The chain uses TRBV5-1 and TRBJ2-2, with unresolved D. V was trimmed by 0 bases and J by 2 bases, leaving 5 bases between them. CDR3 length: 14 amino acids. Per the germline V gene, CDR1 is SGHRS and CDR2 is YFSETQ. The CDR3 is CASSLALNTGELFF. Written as DNA, the CDR3 is TGCGCCAGCAGCTTGGCCCTAAACACCGGGGAGCTGTTTTTT. Together with reference TRBV5-1 and TRBJ2-2, the CDR3 gives the full variable domain: KAGVTQTPRYLIKTRGQQVTLSCSPISGHRSVSWYQQTPGQGLQFLFEYFSETQRNKGNFPGRFSGRQFSNSRSEMNVSTLELGDSALYLCASSLALNTGELFFGEGSRLTVL.

The chain recombines TRBV10-3 with TRBJ2-7, with D unresolved. Germline CDR1 and CDR2: ENHRY and SYGVKD. V lost 3 bases and J lost 6, with 9 bases in between. This CDR3 contains 12 residues. The CDR3 reads CAISDLTGEQYF. The CDR3, as DNA: TGTGCCATCAGTGATTTAACGGGCGAGCAGTACTTC.

The chain has TRBV30 and TRBJ1-1; TRBD1 is a possible D gene (6 bases). The germline CDR1 and CDR2 sequences are GTSNPN and SVGIG (reference sequence). CDR3 size: 18 residues. Deletions cut 5 bases from V and 0 bases from J, with 25 bases between. CDR3 residues: CAWAVNSKAGVLNTEAFF. CDR3 coding DNA: TGTGCCTGGGCCGTCAACTCCAAGGCAGGGGTTTTGAACACTGAAGCTTTCTTT.

This sequence joins TRBV30 and TRBJ1-1, with TRBD1 as a possible D gene (6 bases). Trimming pared 0 bases from V and 13 bases from J, leaving 12 bases between. Germline V gives CDR1 GTSNPN, CDR2 SVGIG (reference sequence). The CDR3 has 11 amino acids. Here the CDR3 reads CAWSVQGRNFF. In DNA, the CDR3 is TGTGCCTGGAGTGTACAGGGACGGAATTTCTTT.

The chain links TRBV29-1 to TRBJ2-7, with 7 positions matching TRBD1. There are 15 residues in the CDR3. Losses at the gene ends were 7 bases for V and 2 bases for J; bases not matched to a gene: 14. Germline V gene lookup returns CDR1 SQVTM and CDR2 ANQGSEA. CDR3 DNA: TGCAGCGCCTACCTACCGGGACAGAGCGCCTACGAGCAGTACTTC. Amino acids: CSAYLPGQSAYEQYF.

The chain joins TRBV5-1 to TRBJ2-1; 7 bases line up with TRBD2. The length of the CDR3 is 15 residues. Losses at the gene ends were 4 bases for V and 5 bases for J; bases not matched to a gene: 9. Germline V gene sequence: CDR1 SGHRS, CDR2 YFSETQ. CDR3 bases: TGCGCCAGCAGCGAGAGCGGGGTATCCGACAATGAGCAGTTCTTC. Protein product: CASSESGVSDNEQFF.

CDR3 in DNA: TGTGCCTGGAGTATAAAGGGGGCACCGATGAACACTGAAGCTTTCTTT. It yields the protein CAWSIKGAPMNTEAFF. This chain connects TRBV30 to TRBJ1-1, with TRBD1 matching 7 bases. The CDR3 covers 16 residues. The ends lost 2 bases at V and 0 bases at J; junction bases unmatched: 9. The V gene's germline CDR1 is GTSNPN and CDR2 SVGIG (reference sequence).

The chain couples TRBV6-4 to TRBJ1-1; the match to TRBD1 covers 7 bases. Germline trimming cut 9 bases from V and 5 bases from J; bases unmatched to any gene: 12. The CDR3 spans 14 residues. The germline V gene encodes CDR1 MRHNA and CDR2 SNTAGT. The CDR3 nucleotides are TGTGCCAGAGAACGACAGGGCCCAGGGACTGAAGCTTTCTTT. Its translation is CARERQGPGTEAFF.

J is TRBJ2-7 and V is TRBV7-3; D is ambiguous. The CDR3 covers 12 residues. Germline-derived CDR1 and CDR2 are SGHTA and FQGTGA. V was trimmed by 5 bases and J by 6 bases, leaving 11 bases between them. CDR3 loop: CASSAPPGEQYF. The CDR3 DNA follows: TGTGCCAGCAGCGCACCCCCCGGCGAGCAGTACTTC.